The clone carrying this T cell receptor beta chain came up many times. Amplified regions were TCR beta CDR3 sequences from RNA transcripts. The HTBI primer set served for first-round RT-PCR of the TCR CDR3. One entry per CDR3 protein results from TCRdb running MiXCR on the multiplex PCR reads. The table lists hundreds of thousands of distinct CDR3 sequences, 14% to 15% of them singletons. This entry belongs to a study of T cells in Graves' hyperthyroidism and ophthalmopathy. The V end lost 3 bases, the J end lost 0 bases, and 8 bases lay between the germline ends. This CDR3 region has 15 residues. Germline assignment: CDR1 SEHNR and CDR2 FQNEAQ (reference sequence).

This sequence joins TRBV7-9 and TRBJ1-4; no definite D call. The TCR comes from a man aged 18 to 30 with Graves' ophthalmopathy. Sequenced sample: blood. The CDR3 DNA follows: TGTGCCAGCAGCTTGGGAGAAACAACTAATGAAAAACTGTTTTTT. This gives the protein CASSLGETTNEKLFF.